This T cell receptor (beta chain) was identified in a study of shared clonotypes between healthy human individuals. This CDR3 spans 15 amino acids. Germline values: CDR1 MNHEY, CDR2 SMNVEV (reference sequence). The junction had 5 bases not matched to a gene; V was cut back by 2 bases and J by 4 bases. Comments on this clone: Its target is unknown.

When replicate PCRs were run on unsorted PBMC, they used about 300 ng DNA, approximately 31,000 T cell genomes. As handled by the study authors: Junction-only immunoSEQ data arrived without quality scores, meaning filtering differed. TCRdb's copy holds only in-frame clones and misses some; the assay was immunoSEQ multiplex PCR. The D gene and trimming were derived from the DNA, and the V and J assignments and clone size from that table. The data contain 400,000 to 600,000 clones, about four fifths of them singletons. Whole-study findings and limits: Represented diversity, genetic and exposure-history alike, was limited by few donors.

Sequencing was done on a sample of PBMCs. The gene calls are TRBV27 and TRBJ1-3; TRBD1 agrees at 7 bases. This receptor was taken from a woman aged 40 to 49 in good health. Some clones in this sample may be carry-over from other donors' samples. The CDR3 here is CASSLGRGLGNTIYF. The DNA for the CDR3 is TGTGCCAGCAGTTTAGGCAGGGGGTTAGGAAACACCATATATTTT.